The clone carrying this T cell receptor (beta chain) was seen only once. Its antigen remains unknown. CDR3 size: 16 residues. The germline V and J ends were trimmed by 8 bases and 0 bases, with 18 bases remaining between them. Germline-derived CDR1 and CDR2 are MGHRA and YSYEKL. This record comes from a study of cytomegalovirus exposure and HLA in healthy donors. Study information: One earlier analysis, a look at about 179 million T cells, found 117 million unique TCR beta sequences. Study-wide findings and caveats: The study listed approximately 160 cytomegalovirus-associated TCR beta chains.

Primers included in the PCR were 60 Vbeta and 13 Jbeta primers. The repertoire was sequenced with immunoSEQ multiplex PCR; TCRdb's copy has only in-frame clones and lacks some. The sample has about 130,000 clones; over 70% are singletons. Sequencing was done on a sample of PBMCs. The source is a woman under 30 in good health and CMV-seronegative. The chain couples TRBV4-1 to TRBJ2-3; D call uncertain. CDR3 sequence reads: CASSSPGRRSTDTQYF. CDR3 DNA: TGCGCCAGCTCCTCCCCGGGTAGACGGAGCACAGATACGCAGTATTTT.